The 7 T cell receptor beta chains below were found in one sample sequenced in a study of cytomegalovirus exposure and HLA in healthy donors. This PCR relied on a set of 60 Vbeta primers and 13 Jbeta primers. The data were produced by immunoSEQ multiplex PCR, yet TCRdb's version contains in-frame clones alone and is incomplete. The sample has about 200,000 clones, 80% to 85% seen once; the top ten hold roughly 0.75%. What was sequenced was PBMCs. The origin of the receptors is a boy between 2 and 10 years old in good health and CMV-seronegative.

The rearrangement joins TRBV7-2 to TRBJ1-1, with a weak D call TRBD1 (6 bases). Between the trimmed V and J ends, which lost 5 bases and 4 bases, there was a span of 17 bases. Germline CDR1 and CDR2: SGHTA and FQGNSA. The CDR3 totals 15 residues. DNA for the CDR3: TGTGCCAGCAGCCAGGTCGGGGGGCCGGCCACTGAAGCTTTCTTT. The encoded protein is CASSQVGGPATEAFF. Full variable domain (outside the CDR3, taken from reference TRBV7-2 and TRBJ1-1): GAGVSQSPSNKVTEKGKDVELRCDPISGHTALYWYRQSLGQGLEFLIYFQGNSAPDKSGLPSDRFSAERTGGSVSTLTIQRTQQEDSAVYLCASSQVGGPATEAFFGQGTRLTVV.

The chain joins TRBV19 to TRBJ2-4; 7 bases are shared with TRBD2. There are 13 residues in the CDR3. V shed 6 bases and J 6 bases; nucleotides not matched to a gene: 5. The germline CDR1 and CDR2 sequences are LNHDA and SQIVND (reference sequence). Here the CDR3 DNA reads TGTGCCAGTAGCGCTAGCGGCTCAAACATTCAGTACTTC. As protein: CASSASGSNIQYF. Full variable domain (remainder filled in from reference TRBV19 and TRBJ2-4): DGGITQSPKYLFRKEGQNVTLSCEQNLNHDAMYWYRQDPGQGLRLIYYSQIVNDFQKGDIAEGYSVSREKKESFPLTVTSAQKNPTAFYLCASSASGSNIQYFGAGTRLSVL.

Note on this clone: A read error may produce the germline difference seen at one junction end. The V and J genes are TRBV14 and TRBJ2-7, with 10 bases aligning to TRBD1. The CDR3 runs to 15 residues. Germline V gives CDR1 SGHDN, CDR2 FVKESK. CDR3 bases: TGTGCCAGCAGCCCCCCCGGGACAGGGGTCTACGAGCAGTGCTTC. Amino acid sequence: CASSPPGTGVYEQCF. Drawing the rest from reference TRBV14 and TRBJ2-7, the complete variable domain is EAGVTQFPSHSVIEKGQTVTLRCDPISGHDNLYWYRRVMGKEIKFLLHFVKESKQDESGMPNNRFLAERTGGTYSTLKVQPAELEDSGVYFCASSPPGTGVYEQCFGPGTRLTVT.

The chain combines TRBV13 with TRBJ2-1; 7 bases are shared with TRBD2. The germline V gene has CDR1 PRHDT and CDR2 FYEKMQ (reference sequence). CDR3 size: 17 residues. With 5 bases clipped from V and 7 bases from J, the junction kept 17 bases outside the gene matches. In nucleotides, the CDR3 is TGTGCCAGCAGCCCCCCCGCCGCCGGGACTAAGAGTAATGAGCAGTTCTTC. This gives the protein CASSPPAAGTKSNEQFF.

The chain is built from TRBV4-2 and TRBJ2-3; the match to TRBD2 covers 12 bases. V was clipped by 2 bases and J by 4 bases; unmatched bases: 4. The CDR3 extends over 16 amino acids. The germline V gene has CDR1 LGHNA and CDR2 YNFKEQ. The CDR3 loop reads CASSQRLAGGPDTQYF. The CDR3 nucleotides are TGTGCCAGCAGCCAACGTCTAGCGGGAGGGCCAGATACGCAGTATTTT.

V usage is TRBV7-2 and J usage is TRBJ2-7; 8 nucleotides line up with TRBD1. Germline-derived CDR1 and CDR2 are SGHTA and FQGNSA. The CDR3 totals 16 residues. J was trimmed by 4 bases and V by 4 bases; bases with no gene match: 12. CDR3 amino acids: CASSSSWQGAGYEQYF. In DNA form, the CDR3 reads TGTGCCAGCAGCTCTTCATGGCAGGGGGCGGGGTACGAGCAGTACTTC.

This clone has only one observation. The identical CDR3 is also encoded by other nucleotide sequences in the sample. The V gene is TRBV5-1, the J gene TRBJ1-5; a possible D gene is TRBD1 (5 bases). CDR1 is SGHRS, CDR2 YFSETQ, per germline. The length of the CDR3 is 15 residues. V lost 0 bases and J lost 0, with 7 bases in between. The CDR3 protein is CASSLGGSSNQPQHF. For the CDR3, the DNA is TGCGCCAGCAGCTTGGGGGGCAGTAGCAATCAGCCCCAGCATTTT. Complete variable domain (other parts from reference TRBV5-1 and TRBJ1-5): KAGVTQTPRYLIKTRGQQVTLSCSPISGHRSVSWYQQTPGQGLQFLFEYFSETQRNKGNFPGRFSGRQFSNSRSEMNVSTLELGDSALYLCASSLGGSSNQPQHFGDGTRLSIL.